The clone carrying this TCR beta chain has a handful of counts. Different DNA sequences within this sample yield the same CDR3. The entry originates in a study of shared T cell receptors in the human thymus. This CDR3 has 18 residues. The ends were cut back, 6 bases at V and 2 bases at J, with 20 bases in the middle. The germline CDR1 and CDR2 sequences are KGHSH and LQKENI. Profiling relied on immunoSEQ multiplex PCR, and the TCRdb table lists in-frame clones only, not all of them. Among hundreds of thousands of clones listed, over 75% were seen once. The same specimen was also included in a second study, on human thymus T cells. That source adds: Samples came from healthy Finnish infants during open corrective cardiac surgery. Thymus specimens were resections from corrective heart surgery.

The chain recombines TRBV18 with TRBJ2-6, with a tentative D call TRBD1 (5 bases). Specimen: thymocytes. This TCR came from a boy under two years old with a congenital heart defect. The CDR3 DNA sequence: TGTGCCAGCTCCCCCGGACAAGCCAATCTCCCTGGGGCCAACGTCCTGACTTTC. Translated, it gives CASSPGQANLPGANVLTF.